Shown below are 8 T cell receptor beta chains from a single sample sequenced in a study of Ad26.COV2.S vaccination and SARS-CoV-2 variants. Clones were sequenced by immunoSEQ multiplex PCR, and TCRdb holds only the in-frame ones, with some missing. The repertoire has about 400,000 clones, about 89% of them found once; the top ten carry about 2%. Treatment specified: around 19 received Ad26.COV2.S at low or high dose, single or two shots; about 5 received placebo; per-sample allocation not given. Following the first vaccine or placebo injection, samples were taken on day 63. The material sequenced was peripheral blood, taken in a trial of Ad26.COV2.S vaccine versus placebo. The receptors shown here come from a person between 18 and 59 years old who received the Ad26.COV2.S COVID-19 vaccine or a placebo.

CDR3 nucleotide sequence: TGTGCCAGCAGCTCCCGGACTAGCGGGTATGAGCAGTTCTTC. Translated: CASSSRTSGYEQFF. The rearrangement joins TRBV5-6 to TRBJ2-1; TRBD2 matches 11 bases. The J segment lost 8 bases and the V segment lost 3 bases, leaving 4 bases of the junction unmatched. The germline V gene encodes CDR1 SGHDT and CDR2 YYEEEE. CDR3 length: 14 amino acids.

The chain uses TRBV2 and TRBJ1-2; D is unclear. This CDR3 has 12 amino acids. Germline CDR1 SNHLY, CDR2 FYNNEI. Trimming removed 2 bases from V and 2 bases from J, with 3 bases in between. CDR3 sequence (DNA): TGTGCCAGCAGTGAAACGAACTATGGCTACACCTTC. Translating gives CASSETNYGYTF. The whole variable domain, remainder taken from reference TRBV2 and TRBJ1-2, is EPEVTQTPSHQVTQMGQEVILRCVPISNHLYFYWYRQILGQKVEFLVSFYNNEISEKSEIFDDQFSVERPDGSNFTLKIRSTKLEDSAMYFCASSETNYGYTFGSGTRLTVV.

The gene calls are TRBV6-6 and TRBJ2-6, with TRBD2 as a possible D gene (5 bases). CDR3 length: 16 residues. Per germline, CDR1 MNHNY and CDR2 SVGAGI (reference sequence). The V gene lost 2 bases and the J gene lost 0 bases, with 8 bases spanning the gap. DNA of the CDR3: TGTGCCAGCAGTTACAGTCGGGGCTCTGGGGCCAACGTCCTGACTTTC. This sequence encodes CASSYSRGSGANVLTF.

The chain carries TRBV27 and TRBJ2-1; maybe TRBD2 (5 bases). This CDR3 has 16 residues. Trimming took 6 bases from V and 0 from J, leaving 15 bases between them. Germline V lookup: CDR1 MNHEY, CDR2 SMNVEV (reference sequence). This CDR3 is CASRDPLATSYNEQFF. In DNA, the CDR3 is TGTGCCAGCAGGGATCCCTTAGCGACCTCCTACAATGAGCAGTTCTTC.

This clone was detected only once. The V call is TRBV5-6, the J call TRBJ2-2; 11 bases fit TRBD2. Germline CDR1 and CDR2: SGHDT and YYEEEE. The CDR3 consists of 17 residues. The J segment lost 0 bases and the V segment lost 2 bases, leaving 3 bases of the junction unmatched. In DNA form, the CDR3 reads TGTGCCAGCAGCTTTCCGGGACTAGCGGCGAACACCGGGGAGCTGTTTTTT. Translation gives CASSFPGLAANTGELFF.

V and J are TRBV28 and TRBJ2-2; 8 bases match TRBD2. V shed 5 bases and J 0 bases; nucleotides not matched to a gene: 8. Germline CDR1 reads MDHEN; CDR2 reads SYDVKM. The CDR3 contains 17 residues. The CDR3 here is CASSPTGSGTNTGELFF. CDR3 nucleotide sequence: TGTGCCAGCAGTCCGACGGGTAGCGGGACGAACACCGGGGAGCTGTTTTTT.

This clone was seen a few times. The V call is TRBV4-1, the J call TRBJ2-7, with 9 nucleotides matching TRBD1. The CDR3 is made up of 14 amino acids. V shed 5 bases, J shed 5 bases, and the junction held 7 bases outside the gene matches. The germline gives CDR1 MGHRA, CDR2 YSYEKL. This CDR3 reads CASSGHRGLNEQYF. CDR3 sequence (DNA): TGCGCCAGCAGCGGACACAGGGGGCTAAACGAGCAGTACTTC.

The rearrangement uses TRBV6-5 and TRBJ2-3; D remains unclear. The germline gives CDR1 MNHEY, CDR2 SVGAGI. The CDR3 totals 15 residues. V was shortened by 3 bases and J by 4 bases, with 14 bases between the two germline ends. The CDR3: CASSYRNRASDTQYF. The CDR3 DNA is TGTGCCAGCAGTTATCGTAACCGGGCGTCAGATACGCAGTATTTT.